Given below is one TCR beta chain in context. What it recognizes is unknown. Version v3.0 of the immunoSEQ assay was performed at survey level. Only in-frame clones appear in the TCRdb table, and some are missing; sequencing was by immunoSEQ multiplex PCR. This sample has about 12,000 clones, with around 76% found just once. This sample was taken from a study of long-term antiretroviral therapy in people with HIV. Findings and caveats of the study: Clones expanded before ART dominated the repertoire at all time points. HIV repertoires spanned narrower CDR3 length ranges than controls.

This receptor was identified in a man in his fifties with HIV. This sample comprised unsorted PBMCs, obtained around 8.2 years after starting antiretroviral therapy.

The CDR3 DNA reads TGTGCCAGCAGCTTTGGCAGGGGGAACACTGAAGCTTTCTTT. Protein product: CASSFGRGNTEAFF. The chain uses TRBV5-6 and TRBJ1-1; D possibly corresponds to TRBD1 (6 bases). The CDR3 contains 14 residues. Germline V gives CDR1 SGHDT, CDR2 YYEEEE. The V end lost 2 bases, the J end lost 1 base, and 9 bases lay between the germline ends.